The clone carrying this T cell receptor (beta chain) has only one observation. Its matching antigen is unknown. The sample originates from a study of T cell responses to AZD1222 COVID-19 vaccine. For the study at large: Analysis merged second doses at about 4 or about 12 weeks.

Study observations and caveats: Of spike-specific TCRs, nearly half reportedly target regions left unmutated in variants.

The CDR3 is 16 residues long. The germline V and J ends were trimmed by 2 bases and 2 bases, with 11 bases remaining between them. The germline V gene encodes CDR1 KGHDR and CDR2 SFDVKD. TCRdb keeps only in-frame clones here, not all; method: immunoSEQ multiplex PCR. The sample consists of tens of thousands of clones, over 85% of them appearing once. V usage is TRBV24-1 and J usage is TRBJ2-2; D ambiguous. The TCR sequence derives from an adult in good health. The sample consisted of peripheral blood, taken on day 0 of AZD1222 vaccination. The CDR3 coding sequence is TGTGCCACCAGTGATTCAGGCCAGGTTAACACCGGGGAGCTGTTTTTT. Its translation is CATSDSGQVNTGELFF.